This T cell receptor (beta chain) comes out of a study of cytomegalovirus exposure and HLA in healthy donors. Study findings and constraints: It was assumed in the presence/absence analyses that sequencing depth was roughly uniform across donors. Data from an earlier analysis indicated that most TCR beta V segments were productive either about 90% or about 30% of the time. Most subjects had HLA-A and HLA-B alleles reportedly predicted accurately by TCR beta sequences.

The PCR employed 60 Vbeta primers together with 13 Jbeta primers. Original data processing: Some 10 million shared chains were among the about 80 million unique TCR beta chains that a later analysis counted. The repertoire was sequenced with immunoSEQ multiplex PCR; TCRdb's copy has only in-frame clones and lacks some. V, J and clone size were drawn from that table, and D and trimming were deduced from the DNA. Of approximately 150,000 clones listed, 84% were seen once; the top ten hold 1%. This clone was observed a few times. Its specificity is not known. CDR1 and CDR2 from the germline V gene are LGHNA and YSLEER. J lost 4 bases, V lost 5 bases, and 10 bases had no gene match. This CDR3 is 15 amino acids long.

The sample comprised PBMCs. The chain combines TRBV4-3 with TRBJ2-7; 8 positions agree with TRBD2. This receptor was obtained from a man younger than 40 in good health and CMV-seronegative. The CDR3 loop is CASSFREGSFYEQYF. Written as DNA, the CDR3 is TGCGCCAGCAGCTTCCGGGAGGGGAGCTTTTACGAGCAGTACTTC.